One sample yielded the 25 T cell receptor beta chains listed below, sequenced in a study of radiotherapy plus CTLA-4 blockade in lung cancer (dated by TCRdb to 2017 to 2018). Libraries were built with the immunoSEQ multiplex PCR assay. In its TCRdb copy, this immuneACCESS table keeps in-frame sequences only and misses some clones. Where compared with another copy, unresolved V genes explain less than half of these, and the others have no known cause. This sample comprises approximately 40,000 clones, about three quarters of them detected only once. Of the sample, less than 9% falls within the top ten clones. The sequences come from peripheral blood, collected from a patient treated with radiotherapy plus ipilimumab. These receptors were taken from a human donor with non-small cell lung cancer who had stable disease on radiotherapy plus ipilimumab.

This chain joins TRBV15 and TRBJ2-1; no clear D gene. Germline V gene sequence: CDR1 LNHNV, CDR2 YYDKDF (reference sequence). The V gene lost 0 bases and the J gene lost 0 bases, with 6 bases spanning the gap. CDR3 size: 15 residues. CDR3 loop: CATSRDKGSYNEQFF. CDR3 coding DNA: TGTGCCACCAGCAGAGATAAGGGCTCCTACAATGAGCAGTTCTTC.

This clone was found a few times. The chain couples TRBV6-6 to TRBJ2-5; perhaps TRBD1 as D (5 bases). The CDR3 is 14 residues long. Trimming removed 2 bases at V and 4 bases at J, with 11 bases between. Germline CDR1 and CDR2: MNHNY and SVGAGI (reference sequence). CDR3 in DNA: TGTGCCAGCAGTTACACGCAGGGCGGAGAGACCCAGTACTTC. This encodes CASSYTQGGETQYF.

The chain's CDR3 is CASSVGAANTGELFF. The CDR3 DNA is TGTGCCAGCAGCGTAGGGGCAGCGAACACCGGGGAGCTGTTTTTT. The chain uses TRBV9 and TRBJ2-2; no reliable D call. The germline V gene has CDR1 SGDLS and CDR2 YYNGEE. V lost 0 bases and J lost 0, with 6 bases in between. CDR3 length: 15 amino acids.

The J gene is TRBJ1-5, the V gene TRBV10-2; TRBD1 matches at 9 bases. The V gene's germline CDR1 is WSHSY and CDR2 SAAADI. This CDR3 contains 14 residues. After removal of 4 bases from V and 6 bases from J, the junction contained 4 bases not matched to a gene. CDR3 protein: CASSGDRVVQPQHF. The CDR3 DNA reads TGCGCCAGCAGTGGGGACAGGGTTGTTCAGCCCCAGCATTTT.

This clone has only one observation. The V call is TRBV5-5, the J call TRBJ2-3, with a possible D match to TRBD2 (6 bases). The CDR3 contains 14 residues. With 2 bases removed from V and 1 base from J, the gap between germline ends came to 8 bases. Germline CDR1 and CDR2: SGHKS and YYEKEE (reference sequence). The CDR3 DNA sequence: TGTGCCAGCAGCTTCGGGGGTGGCACAGATACGCAGTATTTT. Protein sequence: CASSFGGGTDTQYF. The full variable domain, in which reference TRBV5-5 and TRBJ2-3 provide the parts outside the CDR3, is DAGVTQSPTHLIKTRGQQVTLRCSPISGHKSVSWYQQVLGQGPQFIFQYYEKEERGRGNFPDRFSARQFPNYSSELNVNALLLGDSALYLCASSFGGGTDTQYFGPGTRLTVL.

The chain recombines TRBV5-8 with TRBJ1-5; D possibly corresponds to TRBD1 (5 bases). CDR3 length: 12 residues. Germline CDR1 reads SGHTS; CDR2 reads YDEGEE. V dropped 4 bases and J dropped 5 bases, with 7 bases sitting between them. The CDR3 loop is CASSAGDQPQHF. The CDR3 DNA is TGTGCCAGCAGCGCGGGGGATCAGCCCCAGCATTTT.

This clone was found once. Here the CDR3 reads CASSYSSEIRGLFF. The DNA for the CDR3 is TGTGCCAGCAGTTACTCGTCAGAAATCCGAGGACTGTTTTTT. J is TRBJ1-4 and V is TRBV6-5; D unclear. Deletions cut 0 bases from V and 13 bases from J, with 15 bases between. CDR3 length: 14 amino acids. Germline V gene sequence: CDR1 MNHEY, CDR2 SVGAGI.

V is TRBV5-1 and J is TRBJ2-7, with TRBD1 as a possible D gene (6 bases). V lost 2 bases to trimming and J lost 5 bases, with 17 bases between them. Germline values: CDR1 SGHRS, CDR2 YFSETQ. CDR3 length: 15 amino acids. The CDR3: CASSLGLGGKDEQYV. CDR3 bases: TGCGCCAGCAGCTTAGGGCTAGGGGGAAAGGACGAGCAGTACGTC.

The chain has TRBV6-1 and TRBJ1-6; 8 nucleotides match TRBD1. This CDR3 is 14 amino acids long. The germline V gene has CDR1 MNHNS and CDR2 SASEGT. V shed 4 bases and J 11 bases; nucleotides not matched to a gene: 7. CDR3 in amino acids: CASSVGQGNTPLHF. The DNA for the CDR3 is TGTGCCAGCAGTGTCGGACAGGGTAACACACCCCTCCACTTT.

The chain couples TRBV6-1 to TRBJ1-6; 7 bases agree with TRBD1. From germline, CDR1 is MNHNS and CDR2 SASEGT. Trimming took 2 bases from V and 10 from J; bases not matched to a gene: 5. This CDR3 has 14 amino acids. This CDR3 reads CASSELQGKSPLHF. Written as DNA, the CDR3 is TGTGCCAGCAGTGAACTACAGGGGAAGTCACCCCTCCACTTT.

The CDR3 coding sequence is TGTGCCAGCAGCTTAGCGGGACTACACACAGATACGCAGTATTTT. Translated, it gives CASSLAGLHTDTQYF. The chain links TRBV11-3 to TRBJ2-3; 7 bases are a match to TRBD2. V lost 1 base to trimming and J lost 2 bases; unmatched junction nucleotides: 3. This CDR3 contains 15 residues. Germline CDR1 and CDR2: SGHNT and YENEEA.

This clone was seen once. The CDR3 reads CASSLGTGNEQFF. The CDR3 nucleotides read TGTGCCAGCAGCTTAGGGACAGGCAATGAGCAGTTCTTC. This rearrangement joins TRBV7-9 to TRBJ2-1; 7 bases map to TRBD1. The CDR3 spans 13 residues. V shed 1 base, J shed 6 bases, and the junction held 0 bases outside the gene matches. The V gene's germline CDR1 is SEHNR and CDR2 FQNEAQ (reference sequence).

This rearrangement joins TRBV6-5 to TRBJ1-1; TRBD1 matches 10 bases. In germline, CDR1 is MNHEY, CDR2 SVGAGI. After removal of 8 bases from V and 3 bases from J, the junction contained 6 bases not matched to a gene. CDR3 length: 14 amino acids. The DNA of the CDR3 is TGTGCCAGCCTACTGGACAGGGGGGACACTGAAGCTTTCTTT. Its protein product is CASLLDRGDTEAFF.

V and J are TRBV27 and TRBJ1-5; D is perhaps TRBD1 (6 bases). V shed 6 bases and J shed 12 bases, with 12 bases lying between them. The germline V gene encodes CDR1 MNHEY and CDR2 SMNVEV (reference sequence). This CDR3 comprises 11 residues. The CDR3 DNA reads TGTGCCAGCAGCCAAAAGGGGGTCCAGCATTTT. The encoded protein is CASSQKGVQHF.

V gene TRBV30 combines with J gene TRBJ1-3; D is uncertain. This CDR3 is built from 15 residues. V lost 7 bases to trimming and J lost 2 bases, with 18 bases between them. Germline V gives CDR1 GTSNPN, CDR2 SVGIG (reference sequence). The chain's CDR3 is CASKEPDLAGNTIYF. The CDR3 DNA follows: TGTGCCTCGAAGGAACCAGATTTGGCTGGAAACACCATATATTTT.

The rearrangement uses TRBV19 and TRBJ1-1; a weak D match, TRBD1 (5 bases). V was trimmed by 4 bases and J by 5 bases, leaving 14 bases between them. This CDR3 is 14 amino acids long. CDR1 and CDR2 from the germline V gene are LNHDA and SQIVND (reference sequence). In DNA, the CDR3 is TGTGCCAGTAGTAGTGGGGGTGGGCATACTGAAGCTTTCTTT. Translating it yields CASSSGGGHTEAFF.

This chain uses TRBV5-1 with TRBJ2-3, with 12 bases that match TRBD2. CDR3 length equals 14 residues. The germline V gene has CDR1 SGHRS and CDR2 YFSETQ. With 6 bases clipped from V and 5 bases from J, the junction kept 4 bases outside the gene matches. CDR3 coding DNA: TGCGCCAGCACCACTAGCGGGGGGTTAGATACGCAGTATTTT. Its protein is CASTTSGGLDTQYF.

The chain has TRBV7-7 and TRBJ2-5; 10 positions agree with TRBD2. The germline V gene encodes CDR1 SSHAT and CDR2 FNYEAQ (reference sequence). This CDR3 spans 19 amino acids. V was pared by 5 bases and J by 7 bases, with 22 bases of the junction left unmatched. CDR3 DNA: TGTGCCAGCAGCCCCATCCTTAACCGGGGGAGCGGGGGGGCCGGGACCCAGTACTTC. Translated: CASSPILNRGSGGAGTQYF.

The chain links TRBV9 to TRBJ2-2, with D maybe TRBD1 (6 bases). Trimming took off 6 bases at V and 2 bases at J, with 17 bases between the two ends. The CDR3 length is 16 residues. Germline V gene lookup returns CDR1 SGDLS and CDR2 YYNGEE. The CDR3 region has the DNA TGTGCCAGCACCCCAGCTGGGACACCAAACACCGGGGAGCTGTTTTTT. This codes for CASTPAGTPNTGELFF.

There are a few counts of this clone. The chain joins TRBV18 to TRBJ2-5; D possibly corresponds to TRBD2 (5 bases). Trimming shortened V by 6 bases and J by 4 bases, and 12 bases separated the two germline ends. The CDR3 has 13 amino acids. The germline V gene encodes CDR1 KGHSH and CDR2 LQKENI. The CDR3 DNA follows: TGTGCCAGCTCCCCCGGAGGTGGAGAGACCCAGTACTTC. This encodes CASSPGGGETQYF.

This clone was seen a few times. The chain joins TRBV11-3 to TRBJ2-1, with TRBD2 matching 8 bases. The ends lost 4 bases at V and 8 bases at J; junction bases unmatched: 10. Germline CDR1 SGHNT, CDR2 YENEEA. This CDR3 contains 15 residues. As DNA, the CDR3 is TGTGCCAGCAGCTCCGCATTCGGGACTAGTCATGAGCAGTTCTTC. Protein product: CASSSAFGTSHEQFF.

The chain joins TRBV27 to TRBJ2-1; 8 bases match TRBD2. The CDR3 is 15 residues long. Per the germline V gene, CDR1 is MNHEY and CDR2 is SMNVEV (reference sequence). V gave up 6 bases and J gave up 5 bases; unmatched junction bases: 9. CDR3 in DNA: TGTGCCAGCAGCCCAGACCGGGGGGGCGACAATGAGCAGTTCTTC. It specifies CASSPDRGGDNEQFF.

The chain uses TRBV27 and TRBJ2-3, with D perhaps matching TRBD2 (5 bases). The CDR3 length is 13 residues. Germline CDR1 and CDR2: MNHEY and SMNVEV (reference sequence). Trimming took off 6 bases at V and 3 bases at J, with 10 bases between the two ends. The CDR3 DNA sequence: TGTGCCAGCAGGAGGGCCTTAACAGATACGCAGTATTTT. It is translated as CASRRALTDTQYF.

This chain's CDR3 is CASSLGLAGGTDTQYF. CDR3 DNA: TGCGCCAGCAGCTTGGGCCTAGCGGGGGGCACAGATACGCAGTATTTT. The chain recombines TRBV5-1 with TRBJ2-3, with 10 positions matching TRBD2. Germline V gives CDR1 SGHRS, CDR2 YFSETQ. Trimming removed 0 bases from V and 1 base from J; junction bases left unmatched: 2. This CDR3 region has 16 residues.

In its sample, this clone was seen a few times. This chain joins TRBV10-3 and TRBJ1-5; D is possibly TRBD1 (5 bases). The germline V gene encodes CDR1 ENHRY and CDR2 SYGVKD. The CDR3 totals 12 residues. V was clipped by 8 bases and J by 2 bases, with 7 bases between them. The CDR3 loop is CAIGGGNQPQHF. For the CDR3, the DNA is TGTGCCATCGGAGGGGGCAATCAGCCCCAGCATTTT.